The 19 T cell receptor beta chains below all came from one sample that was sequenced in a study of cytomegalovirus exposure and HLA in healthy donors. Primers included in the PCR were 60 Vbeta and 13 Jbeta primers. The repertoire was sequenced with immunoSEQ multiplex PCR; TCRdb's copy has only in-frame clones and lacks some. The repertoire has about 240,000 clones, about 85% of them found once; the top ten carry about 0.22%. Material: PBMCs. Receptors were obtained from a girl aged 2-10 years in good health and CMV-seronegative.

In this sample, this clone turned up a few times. CDR3 region: CASSRIPSTGYSNQPQHF. CDR3 nucleotides: TGTGCCAGCAGCAGAATACCTTCCACAGGGTATAGCAATCAGCCCCAGCATTTT. The chain uses TRBV5-6 and TRBJ1-5; perhaps TRBD1 as D (6 bases). Germline loops: CDR1 SGHDT, CDR2 YYEEEE. The CDR3 covers 18 residues. The V and J ends lost 4 bases and 0 bases respectively, with 20 bases between them.

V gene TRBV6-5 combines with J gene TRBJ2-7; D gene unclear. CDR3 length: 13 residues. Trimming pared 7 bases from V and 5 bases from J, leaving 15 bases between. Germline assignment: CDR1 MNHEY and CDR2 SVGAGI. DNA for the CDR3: TGTGCCAGCACCCCCTACCTCAACCACGAGCAGTACTTC. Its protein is CASTPYLNHEQYF.

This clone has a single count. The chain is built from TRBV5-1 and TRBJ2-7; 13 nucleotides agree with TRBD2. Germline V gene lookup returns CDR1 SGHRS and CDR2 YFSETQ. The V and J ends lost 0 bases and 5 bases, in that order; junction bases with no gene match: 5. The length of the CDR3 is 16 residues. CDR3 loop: CASSLAPTSGGNEQYF. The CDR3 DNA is TGCGCCAGCAGCTTGGCACCGACTAGCGGGGGGAACGAGCAGTACTTC.

CDR3: CSARAPEEAFF. Here the CDR3 DNA reads TGCAGTGCTAGAGCTCCGGAGGAAGCTTTCTTT. The J gene is TRBJ1-1, the V gene TRBV20-1; D unclear. The germline V gene has CDR1 DFQATT and CDR2 SNEGSKA (reference sequence). V was pared by 1 base and J by 8 bases, with 8 bases between. This CDR3 spans 11 amino acids.

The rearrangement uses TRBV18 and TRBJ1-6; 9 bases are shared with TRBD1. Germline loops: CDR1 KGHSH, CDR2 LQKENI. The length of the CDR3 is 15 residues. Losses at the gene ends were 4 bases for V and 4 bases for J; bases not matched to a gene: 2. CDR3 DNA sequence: TGTGCCAGCTCACAGGGACAGGGTTATAATTCACCCCTCCACTTT. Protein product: CASSQGQGYNSPLHF.

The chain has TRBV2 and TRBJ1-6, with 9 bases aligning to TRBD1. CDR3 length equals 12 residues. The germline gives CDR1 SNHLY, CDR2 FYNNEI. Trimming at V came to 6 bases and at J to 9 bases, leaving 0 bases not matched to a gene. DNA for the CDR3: TGTGCCAGCAGGGACAGGGGTTCACCCCTCCACTTT. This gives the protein CASRDRGSPLHF.

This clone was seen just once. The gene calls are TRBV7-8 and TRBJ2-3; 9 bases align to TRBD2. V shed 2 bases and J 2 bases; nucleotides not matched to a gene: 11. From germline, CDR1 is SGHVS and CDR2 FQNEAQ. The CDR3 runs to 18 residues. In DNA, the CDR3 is TGTGCCAGCAGCTTACACATGCGGGAGGGCCCTGACACAGATACGCAGTATTTT. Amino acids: CASSLHMREGPDTDTQYF.

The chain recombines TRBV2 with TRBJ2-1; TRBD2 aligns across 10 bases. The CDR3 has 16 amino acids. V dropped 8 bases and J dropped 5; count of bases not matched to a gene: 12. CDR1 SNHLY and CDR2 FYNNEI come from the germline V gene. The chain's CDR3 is CASGRSSGGKNNEQFF. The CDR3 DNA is TGTGCCAGCGGCCGGTCTAGCGGGGGTAAGAACAATGAGCAGTTCTTC.

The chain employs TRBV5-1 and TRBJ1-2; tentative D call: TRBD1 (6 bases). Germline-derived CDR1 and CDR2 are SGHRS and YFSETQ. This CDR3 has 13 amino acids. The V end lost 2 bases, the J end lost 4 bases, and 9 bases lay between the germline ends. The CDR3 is CASSFGQTYGYTF. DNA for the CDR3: TGCGCCAGCAGCTTCGGACAGACCTATGGCTACACCTTC.

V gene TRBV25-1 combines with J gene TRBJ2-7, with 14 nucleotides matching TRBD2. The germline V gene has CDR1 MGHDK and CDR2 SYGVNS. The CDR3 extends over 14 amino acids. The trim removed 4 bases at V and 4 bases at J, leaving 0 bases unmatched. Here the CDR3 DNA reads TGTGCCAGCAGTGGACTAGCGGGAGGGTACGAGCAGTACTTC. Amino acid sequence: CASSGLAGGYEQYF.

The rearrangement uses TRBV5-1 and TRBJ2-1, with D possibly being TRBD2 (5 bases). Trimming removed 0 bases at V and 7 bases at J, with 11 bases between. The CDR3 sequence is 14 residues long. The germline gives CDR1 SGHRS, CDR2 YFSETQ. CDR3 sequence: CASSLARPGNEQFF. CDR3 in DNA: TGCGCCAGCAGCTTGGCCCGTCCGGGGAATGAGCAGTTCTTC.

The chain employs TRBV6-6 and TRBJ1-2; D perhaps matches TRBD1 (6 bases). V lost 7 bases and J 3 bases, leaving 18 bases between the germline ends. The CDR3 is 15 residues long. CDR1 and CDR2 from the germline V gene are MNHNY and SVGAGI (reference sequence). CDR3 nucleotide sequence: TGTGCCAGCAAGGACAGAGGGGGGGAGTACTATGGCTACACCTTC. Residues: CASKDRGGEYYGYTF.

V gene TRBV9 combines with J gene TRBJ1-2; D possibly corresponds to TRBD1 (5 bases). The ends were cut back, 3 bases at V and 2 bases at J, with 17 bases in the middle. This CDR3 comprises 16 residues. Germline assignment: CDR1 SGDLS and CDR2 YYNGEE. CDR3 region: CASSGTGGSGNYGYTF. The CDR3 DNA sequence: TGTGCCAGCAGCGGAACGGGGGGTTCGGGAAACTATGGCTACACCTTC.

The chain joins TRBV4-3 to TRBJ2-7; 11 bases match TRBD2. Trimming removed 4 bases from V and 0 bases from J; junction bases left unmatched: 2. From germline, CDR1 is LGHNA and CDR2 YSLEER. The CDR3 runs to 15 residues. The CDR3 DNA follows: TGCGCCAGCAGCCTTGGACTAGCGGGCTCCTACGAGCAGTACTTC. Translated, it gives CASSLGLAGSYEQYF.

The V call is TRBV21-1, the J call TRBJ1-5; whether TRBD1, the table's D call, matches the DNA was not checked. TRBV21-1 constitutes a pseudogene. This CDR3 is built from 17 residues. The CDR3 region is CASSKKGQDDSNQPQHF. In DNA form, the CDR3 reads TGTGCCAGCAGCAAAAAAGGACAGGACGATAGCAATCAGCCCCAGCATTTT.

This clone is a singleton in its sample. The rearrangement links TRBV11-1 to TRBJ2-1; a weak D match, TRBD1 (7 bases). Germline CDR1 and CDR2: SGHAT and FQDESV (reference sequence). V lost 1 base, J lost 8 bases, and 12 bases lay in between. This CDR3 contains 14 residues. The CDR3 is CASSLEAGGHEQFF. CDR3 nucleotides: TGTGCCAGCAGCTTAGAGGCAGGGGGGCATGAGCAGTTCTTC.

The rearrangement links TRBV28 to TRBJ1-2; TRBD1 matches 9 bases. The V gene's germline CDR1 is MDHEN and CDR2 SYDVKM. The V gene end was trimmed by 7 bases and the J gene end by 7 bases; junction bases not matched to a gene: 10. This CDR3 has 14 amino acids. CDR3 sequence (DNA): TGTGCCAGCACTCGGGACAGGGTGAGGGCTGGCTACACCTTC. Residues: CASTRDRVRAGYTF.

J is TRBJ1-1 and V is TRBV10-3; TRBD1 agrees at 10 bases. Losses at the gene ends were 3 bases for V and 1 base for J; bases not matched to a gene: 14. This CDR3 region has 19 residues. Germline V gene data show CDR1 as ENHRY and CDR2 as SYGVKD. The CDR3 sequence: CAISEAPDRGWGGNTEAFF. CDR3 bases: TGTGCCATCAGTGAAGCGCCGGACAGGGGGTGGGGAGGGAACACTGAAGCTTTCTTT.

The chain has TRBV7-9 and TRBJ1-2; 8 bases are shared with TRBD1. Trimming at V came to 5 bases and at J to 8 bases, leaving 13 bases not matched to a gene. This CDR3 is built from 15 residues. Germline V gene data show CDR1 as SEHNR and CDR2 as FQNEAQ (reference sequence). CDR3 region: CASSLPDRVRGGYTF. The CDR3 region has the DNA TGTGCCAGCAGCCTGCCGGACAGGGTGAGGGGGGGCTACACCTTC. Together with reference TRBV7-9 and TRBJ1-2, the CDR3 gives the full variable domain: DTGVSQNPRHKITKRGQNVTFRCDPISEHNRLYWYRQTLGQGPEFLTYFQNEAQLEKSRLLSDRFSAERPKGSFSTLEIQRTEQGDSAMYLCASSLPDRVRGGYTFGSGTRLTVV.